A single sample is the source of the 27 T cell receptor beta chains below, sequenced in a study of cytomegalovirus exposure and HLA in healthy donors. TCRdb's table, derived via immunoSEQ multiplex PCR, lists solely in-frame clones and lacks some. The sample records 250,000 to 300,000 clones, roughly 85% being singletons. Sequenced: PBMCs. These receptor sequences come from a woman aged 18-29 years in good health and CMV-seronegative.

Ten or more counts support this clone. This chain connects TRBV5-4 to TRBJ1-2; 8 positions match TRBD1. Unmatched junction bases numbered 4, after V lost 1 base and J lost 5 bases. This CDR3 contains 14 residues. CDR1 SGHNT and CDR2 YYREEE come from the germline V gene (reference sequence). The CDR3 nucleotides are TGTGCCAGCAGCTTGTCAGGGGGCGGGTATGGCTACACCTTC. Its translation is CASSLSGGGYGYTF.

V gene TRBV27 combines with J gene TRBJ1-1; D may be TRBD1 (6 bases). The CDR3 length is 15 residues. CDR1 and CDR2 from the germline V gene are MNHEY and SMNVEV (reference sequence). The ends were cut back, 6 bases at V and 4 bases at J, with 18 bases in the middle. CDR3 DNA: TGTGCCAGCAGCCAACCACAGGGATTGAGCACTGAAGCTTTCTTT. This codes for CASSQPQGLSTEAFF.

The rearrangement joins TRBV2 to TRBJ2-7, with 10 bases that match TRBD1. From germline, CDR1 is SNHLY and CDR2 FYNNEI. CDR3 length: 16 residues. J lost 4 bases, V lost 3 bases, and 9 bases had no gene match. The CDR3 DNA sequence: TGTGCCAGCAGTGATCTTCGGCCGGGACAGGGGTACGAGCAGTACTTC. Protein product: CASSDLRPGQGYEQYF.

V is TRBV1 and J is TRBJ2-1; no check of the table's D call, TRBD1, against the DNA was made. TRBV1 is a listed pseudogene. The CDR3 covers 11 residues. Here the CDR3 DNA reads TGCACCAGCAGCCGGGCAAATGAGCAGTTCTTC. Protein product: CTSSRANEQFF.

The chain links TRBV29-1 to TRBJ1-4, with a weak D call TRBD1 (6 bases). This CDR3 spans 15 amino acids. V was clipped by 0 bases and J by 5 bases, with 13 bases between them. Germline CDR1 is SQVTM and CDR2 is ANQGSEA. The CDR3 DNA reads as TGCAGCGTTGAAGATACAGGGCTGGGGAATGAAAAACTGTTTTTT. It translates to CSVEDTGLGNEKLFF.

The chain combines TRBV7-2 with TRBJ2-7, with 8 bases fitting TRBD2. Germline lookup yields CDR1 SGHTA and CDR2 FQGNSA. The CDR3 is made up of 14 amino acids. The junction had 9 bases not matched to a gene; V was cut back by 5 bases and J by 6 bases. This chain's CDR3 is CASSTTGTSFEQYF. As DNA, the CDR3 is TGTGCCAGCAGCACCACCGGGACTAGTTTCGAGCAGTACTTC.

The chain joins TRBV2 to TRBJ1-2; D is possibly TRBD1 (6 bases). V shed 6 bases and J shed 8 bases, with 16 bases lying between them. Germline V gene sequence: CDR1 SNHLY, CDR2 FYNNEI. The CDR3 is made up of 13 amino acids. CDR3 DNA: TGTGCCAGCAGCGCACAGGGATTGAGGGGCTACACCTTC. Translation: CASSAQGLRGYTF.

The genes are TRBV7-6 and TRBJ2-7; 7 positions agree with TRBD2. The V segment lost 3 bases and the J segment 2 bases; nucleotides outside the gene matches: 1. The CDR3 extends over 13 amino acids. Germline V gene data show CDR1 as SGHVS and CDR2 as FNYEAQ. The DNA for the CDR3 is TGTGCCAGCAGCTTGGGGACTACCTACGAGCAGTACTTC. It translates to CASSLGTTYEQYF.

The chain couples TRBV28 to TRBJ1-2; D unresolved. The V gene lost 1 base and the J gene lost 6 bases, with 3 bases spanning the gap. The CDR3 contains 11 residues. In germline, CDR1 is MDHEN, CDR2 SYDVKM. CDR3 sequence reads: CASSLYNGYTF. The CDR3 DNA sequence: TGTGCCAGCAGTTTATATAATGGCTACACCTTC.

This chain links TRBV6-5 with TRBJ1-2; 9 bases are shared with TRBD1. Germline assignment: CDR1 MNHEY and CDR2 SVGAGI. The trim removed 0 bases at V and 2 bases at J, leaving 1 base unmatched. The CDR3 spans 15 residues. CDR3 residues: CASSYSGQGNYGYTF. CDR3 coding DNA: TGTGCCAGCAGTTACTCAGGACAGGGGAACTATGGCTACACCTTC.

The rearrangement uses TRBV12-5 and TRBJ1-2; 7 nucleotides line up with TRBD1. The germline V gene has CDR1 LGHNT and CDR2 FRNRAP. The CDR3 is 11 residues long. J was trimmed by 13 bases and V by 1 base; bases with no gene match: 3. CDR3 protein: CASGLGGQFTF. The DNA of the CDR3 is TGTGCTAGTGGTTTGGGGGGACAGTTCACCTTC.

V is TRBV6-5 and J is TRBJ2-7; 14 nucleotides agree with TRBD2. The germline CDR1 and CDR2 sequences are MNHEY and SVGAGI. This CDR3 spans 16 amino acids. With V trimmed by 2 bases and J by 3 bases, 3 bases remained unmatched. The CDR3 nucleotides read TGTGCCAGCAGTTACGCCGGGACTAGCGGGAGCTACGAGCAGTACTTC. It translates to CASSYAGTSGSYEQYF.

This chain uses TRBV7-2 with TRBJ2-7, with 10 bases matching TRBD2. Germline loops: CDR1 SGHTA, CDR2 FQGNSA. CDR3 size: 16 residues. Trimming took 2 bases from V and 7 from J; bases not matched to a gene: 11. The CDR3 reads CASSLSQLAGLLEQYF. The CDR3 region has the DNA TGTGCCAGCAGCTTATCCCAACTAGCGGGGCTCCTAGAGCAGTACTTC.

V usage is TRBV7-9 and J usage is TRBJ2-5, with 10 bases fitting TRBD2. The CDR3 has 14 residues. CDR1 is SEHNR and CDR2 is FQNEAQ in the germline V gene (reference sequence). V shed 7 bases, J shed 5 bases, and the junction held 7 bases outside the gene matches. CDR3 in amino acids: CASNPAGGQETQYF. CDR3 nucleotides: TGTGCCAGCAACCCAGCGGGAGGGCAGGAGACCCAGTACTTC.

The rearrangement joins TRBV4-1 to TRBJ1-2; perhaps TRBD1 as D (5 bases). The V gene's germline CDR1 is MGHRA and CDR2 YSYEKL. The CDR3 is 17 amino acids. Trimming removed 0 bases at V and 8 bases at J, with 22 bases between. In DNA, the CDR3 is TGCGCCAGCAGCCAAGACGGGCAGGGTGCGGCCTTGGGGGGCTACACCTTC. Translation gives CASSQDGQGAALGGYTF.

The V gene is TRBV7-9, the J gene TRBJ2-7; 9 bases are a match to TRBD1. This CDR3 contains 15 residues. Germline-derived CDR1 and CDR2 are SEHNR and FQNEAQ (reference sequence). Trimming removed 0 bases from V and 2 bases from J; junction bases left unmatched: 2. CDR3 nucleotides: TGTGCCAGCAGCTTAGCCGGGACAGGGCCCTACGAGCAGTACTTC. Translation: CASSLAGTGPYEQYF.

This chain connects TRBV19 to TRBJ1-2; perhaps TRBD1 as D (5 bases). There are 13 residues in the CDR3. Germline CDR1 and CDR2: LNHDA and SQIVND (reference sequence). Trimming took 2 bases from V and 3 from J, leaving 7 bases between them. The CDR3 loop reads CASSIRGDYGYTF. CDR3 bases: TGTGCCAGTAGTATAAGGGGCGACTATGGCTACACCTTC. Full variable domain (rest looked up from reference TRBV19 and TRBJ1-2): DGGITQSPKYLFRKEGQNVTLSCEQNLNHDAMYWYRQDPGQGLRLIYYSQIVNDFQKGDIAEGYSVSREKKESFPLTVTSAQKNPTAFYLCASSIRGDYGYTFGSGTRLTVV.

The V gene is TRBV7-3, the J gene TRBJ2-3, with TRBD2 identical over 11 bases. CDR1 and CDR2 from the germline V gene are SGHTA and FQGTGA. This CDR3 contains 15 residues. Germline trimming cut 5 bases from V and 1 base from J; bases unmatched to any gene: 2. The CDR3 loop reads CASSKGLAGTDTQYF. Here the CDR3 DNA reads TGTGCCAGCAGCAAGGGACTAGCGGGCACAGATACGCAGTATTTT.

This chain links TRBV7-2 with TRBJ2-7; D unresolved. Trimming pared 1 base from V and 3 bases from J, leaving 13 bases between. This CDR3 comprises 15 residues. CDR1 and CDR2 (germline): SGHTA, FQGNSA. The chain's CDR3 is CASSLVFSSDYEQYF. The CDR3 coding sequence is TGTGCCAGCAGCTTAGTCTTCTCCAGCGACTACGAGCAGTACTTC.

This sequence joins TRBV6-4 and TRBJ2-1; TRBD1 matches at 7 bases. The CDR3 loop spans 16 amino acids. Germline-derived CDR1 and CDR2 are MRHNA and SNTAGT. V dropped 1 base and J dropped 2; count of bases not matched to a gene: 5. CDR3 in amino acids: CASSDLYRGAYNEQFF. CDR3 nucleotides: TGTGCCAGCAGTGACTTGTACAGGGGCGCCTACAATGAGCAGTTCTTC.

As DNA, the CDR3 is TGTGCCTGGAGTGCGGGACTATCGGGAACCGGGGAGCTGTTTTTT. This codes for CAWSAGLSGTGELFF. The rearrangement uses TRBV30 and TRBJ2-2; 7 bases line up with TRBD2. Germline V gene lookup returns CDR1 GTSNPN and CDR2 SVGIG (reference sequence). This CDR3 is built from 15 residues. The trim removed 1 base at V and 5 bases at J, leaving 7 bases unmatched.

This chain uses TRBV25-1 with TRBJ2-6; D gene uncertain. Germline CDR1 MGHDK, CDR2 SYGVNS. The CDR3 spans 12 residues. The V end was cut by 5 bases, the J end by 4 bases, with 3 bases between. The chain's CDR3 is CASSLGANVLTF. The CDR3 region has the DNA TGTGCCAGCAGTCTGGGGGCCAACGTCCTGACTTTC.

This sequence joins TRBV5-1 and TRBJ2-6; D is undetermined. The V gene's germline CDR1 is SGHRS and CDR2 YFSETQ. V was trimmed by 5 bases and J by 0 bases, leaving 12 bases between them. The CDR3 is made up of 16 amino acids. CDR3 residues: CASSHGASSGANVLTF. In DNA form, the CDR3 reads TGCGCCAGCAGTCACGGAGCCAGCTCTGGGGCCAACGTCCTGACTTTC.

This clone came up once. This CDR3 reads CASKDRGYEQYF. In nucleotides, the CDR3 is TGTGCCAGCAAGGACAGGGGGTACGAGCAGTACTTC. The genes are TRBV2 and TRBJ2-7; 10 bases map to TRBD1. The CDR3 length is 12 residues. The V segment lost 7 bases and the J segment 4 bases; nucleotides outside the gene matches: 1. Germline V gene sequence: CDR1 SNHLY, CDR2 FYNNEI.

This clone was detected many times. This rearrangement joins TRBV2 to TRBJ1-6; possibly TRBD1 for D (5 bases). Per germline, CDR1 SNHLY and CDR2 FYNNEI. V was trimmed by 7 bases and J by 8 bases, leaving 15 bases between them. This CDR3 is 14 amino acids long. The CDR3 here is CASTGHHTDSPLHF. The CDR3 bases are TGTGCCAGCACTGGACACCATACGGATTCACCCCTCCACTTT.

This clone showed up just a few times. The V call is TRBV25-1, the J call TRBJ2-1; a weak D match, TRBD1 (6 bases). The germline V gene has CDR1 MGHDK and CDR2 SYGVNS. This CDR3 comprises 13 residues. With 5 bases removed from V and 5 bases from J, the gap between germline ends came to 10 bases. The CDR3, as DNA: TGTGCCAGCAGTCCACAGGGAAACAATGAGCAGTTCTTC. This sequence encodes CASSPQGNNEQFF.

For the CDR3, the DNA is TGTGCCAGCAGCTTAGGACGGGATTTACGAAACACCATATATTTT. Its translation: CASSLGRDLRNTIYF. The chain carries TRBV13 and TRBJ1-3; D ambiguous. The germline V and J ends were trimmed by 0 bases and 5 bases, with 11 bases remaining between them. Per the germline V gene, CDR1 is PRHDT and CDR2 is FYEKMQ (reference sequence). The CDR3 extends over 15 amino acids.